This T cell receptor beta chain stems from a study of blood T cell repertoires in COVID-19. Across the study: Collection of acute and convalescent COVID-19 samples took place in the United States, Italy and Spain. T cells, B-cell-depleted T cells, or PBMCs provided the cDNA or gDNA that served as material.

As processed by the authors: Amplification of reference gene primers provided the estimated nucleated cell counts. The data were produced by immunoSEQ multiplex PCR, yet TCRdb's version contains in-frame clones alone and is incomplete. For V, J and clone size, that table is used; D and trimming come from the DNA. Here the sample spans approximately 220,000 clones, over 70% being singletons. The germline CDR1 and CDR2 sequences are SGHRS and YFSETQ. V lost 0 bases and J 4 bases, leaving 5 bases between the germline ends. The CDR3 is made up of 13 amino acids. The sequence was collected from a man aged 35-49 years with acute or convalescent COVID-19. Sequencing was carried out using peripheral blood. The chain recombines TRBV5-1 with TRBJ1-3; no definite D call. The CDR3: CASSLAVGNTIYF. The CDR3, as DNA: TGCGCCAGCAGCTTGGCAGTCGGAAACACCATATATTTT.